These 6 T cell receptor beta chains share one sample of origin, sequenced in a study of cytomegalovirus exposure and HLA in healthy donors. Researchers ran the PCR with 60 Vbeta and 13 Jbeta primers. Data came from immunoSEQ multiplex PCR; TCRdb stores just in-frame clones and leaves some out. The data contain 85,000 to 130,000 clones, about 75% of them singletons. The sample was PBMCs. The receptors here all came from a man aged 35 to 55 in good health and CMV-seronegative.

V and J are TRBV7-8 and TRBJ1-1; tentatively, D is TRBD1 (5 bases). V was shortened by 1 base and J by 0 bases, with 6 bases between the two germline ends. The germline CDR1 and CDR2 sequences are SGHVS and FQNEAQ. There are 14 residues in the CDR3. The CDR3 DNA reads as TGTGCCAGCAGCTTAGACAGGATGAACACTGAAGCTTTCTTT. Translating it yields CASSLDRMNTEAFF.

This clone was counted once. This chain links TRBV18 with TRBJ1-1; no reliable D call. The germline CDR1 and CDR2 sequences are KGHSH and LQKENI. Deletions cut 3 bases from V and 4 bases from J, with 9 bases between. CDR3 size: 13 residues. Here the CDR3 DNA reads TGTGCCAGCTCACCGCTACGGGGCACTGAAGCTTTCTTT. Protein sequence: CASSPLRGTEAFF.

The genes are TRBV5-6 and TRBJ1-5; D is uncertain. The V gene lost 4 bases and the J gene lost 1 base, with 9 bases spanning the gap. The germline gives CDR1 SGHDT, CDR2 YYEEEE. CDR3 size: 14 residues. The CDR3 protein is CASSLYYSNQPQHF. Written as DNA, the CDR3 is TGTGCCAGCAGCCTCTACTACAGCAATCAGCCCCAGCATTTT.

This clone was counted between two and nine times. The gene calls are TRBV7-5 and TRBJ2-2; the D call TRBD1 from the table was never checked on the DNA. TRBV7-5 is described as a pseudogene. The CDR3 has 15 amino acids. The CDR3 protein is CVRSTTGTATGELFF. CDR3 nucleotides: TGTGTCAGAAGTACGACAGGGACGGCCACCGGGGAGCTGTTTTTT.

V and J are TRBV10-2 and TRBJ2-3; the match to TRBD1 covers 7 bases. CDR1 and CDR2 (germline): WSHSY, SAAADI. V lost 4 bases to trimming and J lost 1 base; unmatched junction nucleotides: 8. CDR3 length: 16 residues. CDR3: CASSGRQGDGTDTQYF. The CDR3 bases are TGCGCCAGCAGTGGCCGTCAGGGGGACGGCACAGATACGCAGTATTTT.

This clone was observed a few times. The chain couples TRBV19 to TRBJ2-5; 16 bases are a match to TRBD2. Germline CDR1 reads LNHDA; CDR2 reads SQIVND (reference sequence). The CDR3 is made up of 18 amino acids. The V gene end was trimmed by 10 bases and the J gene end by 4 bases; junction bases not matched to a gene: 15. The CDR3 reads CATFGTSGGAGGGETQYF. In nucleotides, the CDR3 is TGTGCCACCTTCGGGACTAGCGGGGGGGCAGGGGGAGGAGAGACCCAGTACTTC.